The present entry profiles one TCR beta chain with its context. Which antigen it targets is not known. Base quality data are lacking; no much larger clone is found one base away. The immunoSEQ hsTCRB v3.0 assay was used at survey level resolution to sequence the TRB variable region. TRB sequencing targeted a depth of about 40,000-55,000 T-cell genomes per sample. Pooled TRB libraries were sequenced on an Illumina MiSeq with a v3 150-cycle kit. In the authors' own workflow: Repertoire analysis ran in R within a reproducible Nextflow workflow covering QC, data transformation and analysis. Custom analyses were implemented in LymphoSeq2, an R package for AIRR-Seq data exploration. After excluding a handful of samples that yielded fewer than 5000 total TRB sequences, around 190 HIV repertoires remained for analysis. Among the approximately 200 retained HIV repertoires, 55 to 65 were collected before ART initiation and 120 to 140 were collected after ART initiation. Repertoires were downsampled to 5000 TRB nucleotide sequences, with summary statistics averaged over 100 downsampling iterations. TRB sequences were retained for analysis only if CDR3 regions of at least seven amino acids were present. Two measures captured diversity: a Shannon entropy-derived clonality score and the Gini coefficient. In the repertoire networks, any two of the top 5000 CDR3 amino acid sequences were linked whenever the two sequences differed by an edit distance of one. For TRB CDR3 amino acid sequences, antigen specificity groups and MHC restriction were predicted with GLIPH2. To flag known CMV, EBV, HIV or tissue antigen associations, CDR3 amino acid sequences were matched against VDJdb and McPAS-TCR. Pre-ART, post-ART and control groups were compared with Wilcoxon signed-rank tests and Holm-Bonferroni correction. TCRdb retrieved this table from immuneACCESS and kept in-frame rearrangements only. Not all clones are present; in checked studies, unresolved V genes account for under half, and no reason is known for the remainder. The V and J calls and clone size are taken from that table; D and trimming were inferred from the DNA. The sample data list some 28,000 clones, and approximately 85% of these were observed just once. The biggest ten clones account for under 9% of the sample.

To be included, a participant needed at least one PBMC sample from before ART initiation plus at least two post-ART samples. Every participant with HIV received treatment in the United States of America. Before DNA extraction, cryopreserved samples of roughly 0.9-11 million PBMC were thawed and washed. At the time of the earliest PBMC sample, participants with HIV were aged between roughly 20 and 55 years. PBMC samples from each participant spanned 1-4 timepoints before ART initiation and 2-8 timepoints after ART initiation, with a median of 7 samples. For every participant, serial HIV viral load, CD4+ T-cell count, ART history and demographic data were obtained. A Qiagen kit on a QIAcube was used to extract genomic DNA from unsorted PBMC, with samples processed in batches of 12. The data were taken from a study of long-term antiretroviral therapy in people with HIV (dated by TCRdb to between 2021 and 2024). Regarding the complete study: The earliest samples were collected roughly a decade before the 2015 WHO recommendation for immediate ART, at a time when ART was usually postponed until CD4 counts fell. A retrospective serial study tested whether changes in peripheral blood TRB repertoire composition and diversity were associated with ART initiation and durable HIV suppression. From 25 to 30 adults with confirmed HIV infection, the cohort provided over 150 cryopreserved PBMC samples, gathered serially across a mean of approximately six years (range 1-12). Of the approximately 32 participants with HIV, roughly twelve were female. No cross-contamination during QIAcube processing was shown when test extractions of a monoclonal T-cell line were performed alongside fewer than 40 polyclonal samples.

Spanning cysteine to phenylalanine, the CDR3 consists of 16 amino acids. Of the read, only the CDR3 DNA is kept; its 48 bases are in frame from base 1. CDR1 and CDR2, looked up from the germline V gene, are SGHAT and FQNNGV. V and J lose 5 bases and 0 bases, and a span of 13 bases separates them. Results the study describes overall, beyond this receptor: Expanded TRB clones identified before ART initiation dominated the repertoire across all time points, though the dominance fluctuated and decreased in many PLHIV after ART. No data were available on ART adherence, viral resistance or therapy changes, limiting inferences about post-ART repertoire changes. Compared with controls, HIV repertoires had narrower CDR3 length ranges, and the network structure pointed to an antigen-experienced repertoire that shifted only slightly toward naive after ART. Limited PBMC availability meant only the TCR beta chain was sequenced, without alpha chain pairing. Unsorted PBMC were profiled instead of sorted CD4+ and CD8+ T cells because pre-ART samples had limited cell numbers. Samples dated from about 2004 to 2018, and the ART regimens used may be less effective than current ones. A significant increase in TRB diversity was found to be associated with ART initiation, although TRB diversity was observed to remain significantly below that of transplant donor controls even after long-term ART.

Recombination linked TRBV11-2 to TRBJ1-4, with the D gene too uncertain to name. This specimen consisted of unsorted PBMCs, obtained 3 years after starting antiretroviral therapy. This receptor was taken from a man aged 40-49 years with HIV. The DNA sequence reads TGTGCCAGCAGCCCTATCTGGGGTGCAACTAATGAAAAACTGTTTTTT. It specifies CASSPIWGATNEKLFF. The CDR3 plus the reference TRBV11-2 and TRBJ1-4 genes for the other parts give the full variable domain: EAGVAQSPRYKIIEKRQSVAFWCNPISGHATLYWYQQILGQGPKLLIQFQNNGVVDDSQLPKDRFSAERLKGVDSTLKIQPAKLEDSAVYLCASSPIWGATNEKLFFGSGTQLSVL.